This T cell receptor (beta chain) was retrieved from a study of T-cell reconstitution after alpha-beta-depleted transplantation in children. Researchers prepared the TCRbeta library using unique molecular identifiers, the study reports. TCRdb re-called the PCR reads with MiXCR, one entry per CDR3 protein. The sample consists of more than 300,000 distinct CDR3 sequences, under 20% of them appearing once. V lost 8 bases to trimming and J lost 4 bases; unmatched junction nucleotides: 15. This CDR3 has 18 residues. A note on this clonotype: The antigen remains undetermined.

Study-wide points: It was newly produced T cells that mostly accounted for T-cell counts and diversity one year after transplant. Alpha-beta T cells about two months after transplant reportedly derived from several hundred expanded graft clones. Where some patients showed high TCRbeta diversity at day 60, it came from recipient T cells and thymic progenitors that had survived.

The sequencing used PBMCs, mostly from graft donor cells, collected 360 days after TCRalphabeta/CD19-depleted stem cell transplant. This rearrangement joins TRBV6-7 to TRBJ2-1; 12 bases are shared with TRBD2. TRBV6-7 is an open reading frame whose function is uncertain. This TCR was recovered from a male patient aged 2-15 years who had a stem cell transplant for acute lymphoblastic leukemia, so the T cells may come from the graft donor. Written as DNA, the CDR3 is TGTGCCAGCTGTTCGAGACTAGCGGGAGTAAAGGCTTACAATGAGCAGTTCTTC. Translating it yields CASCSRLAGVKAYNEQFF.